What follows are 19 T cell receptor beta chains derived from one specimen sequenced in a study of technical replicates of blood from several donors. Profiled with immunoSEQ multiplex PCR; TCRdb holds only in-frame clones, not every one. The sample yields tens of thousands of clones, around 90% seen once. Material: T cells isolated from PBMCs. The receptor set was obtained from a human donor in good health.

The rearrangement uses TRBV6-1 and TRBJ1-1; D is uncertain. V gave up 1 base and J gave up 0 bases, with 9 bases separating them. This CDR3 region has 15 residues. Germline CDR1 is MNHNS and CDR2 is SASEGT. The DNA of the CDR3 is TGTGCCAGCAGTGAAGTCGGGGTCATGAACACTGAAGCTTTCTTT. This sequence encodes CASSEVGVMNTEAFF.

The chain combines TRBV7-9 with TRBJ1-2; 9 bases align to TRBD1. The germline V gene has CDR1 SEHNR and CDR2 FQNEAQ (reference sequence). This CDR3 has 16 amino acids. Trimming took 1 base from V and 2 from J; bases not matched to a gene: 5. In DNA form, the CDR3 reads TGTGCCAGCAGCTTAGTGGGGGGACAGGGCAACTATGGCTACACCTTC. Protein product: CASSLVGGQGNYGYTF.

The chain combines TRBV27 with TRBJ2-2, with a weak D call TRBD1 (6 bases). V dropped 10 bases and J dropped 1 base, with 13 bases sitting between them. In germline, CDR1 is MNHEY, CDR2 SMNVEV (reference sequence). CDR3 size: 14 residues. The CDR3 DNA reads TGTGCCACCGGACTGACAGGGAACACCGGGGAGCTGTTTTTT. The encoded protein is CATGLTGNTGELFF.

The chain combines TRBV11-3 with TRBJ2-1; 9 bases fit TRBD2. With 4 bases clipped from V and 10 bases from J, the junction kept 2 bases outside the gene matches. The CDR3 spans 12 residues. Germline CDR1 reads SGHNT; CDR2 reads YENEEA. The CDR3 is CASSSGLAEQFF. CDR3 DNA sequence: TGTGCCAGCAGCTCGGGACTAGCCGAGCAGTTCTTC.

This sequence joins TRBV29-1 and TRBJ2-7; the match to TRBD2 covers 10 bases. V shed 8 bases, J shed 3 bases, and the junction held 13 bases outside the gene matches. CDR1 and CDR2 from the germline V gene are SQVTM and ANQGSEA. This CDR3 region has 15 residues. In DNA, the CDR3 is TGCAGCTACAAAACCCGGACTAGCGGACTCTACGAGCAGTACTTC. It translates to CSYKTRTSGLYEQYF.

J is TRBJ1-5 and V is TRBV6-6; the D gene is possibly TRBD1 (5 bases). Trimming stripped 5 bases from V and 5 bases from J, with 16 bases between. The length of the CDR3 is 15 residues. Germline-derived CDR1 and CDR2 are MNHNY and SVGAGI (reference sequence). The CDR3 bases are TGTGCCAGCAGTACACCCCTGGGGGACTATCAGCCCCAGCATTTT. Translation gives CASSTPLGDYQPQHF.

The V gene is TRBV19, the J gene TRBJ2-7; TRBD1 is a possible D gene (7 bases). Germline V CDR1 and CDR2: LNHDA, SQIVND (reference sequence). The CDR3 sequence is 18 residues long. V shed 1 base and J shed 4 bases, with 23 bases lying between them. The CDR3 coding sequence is TGTGCCAGTAGTATAGTATCGAGTCGACAGGGAGGAAGATACGAGCAGTACTTC. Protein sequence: CASSIVSSRQGGRYEQYF.

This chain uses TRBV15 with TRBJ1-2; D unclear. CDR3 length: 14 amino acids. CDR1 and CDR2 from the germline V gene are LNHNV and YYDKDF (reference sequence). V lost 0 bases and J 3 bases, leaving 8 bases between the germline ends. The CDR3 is CATSRDGRDYGYTF. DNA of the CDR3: TGTGCCACCAGCAGAGATGGCCGGGACTATGGCTACACCTTC.

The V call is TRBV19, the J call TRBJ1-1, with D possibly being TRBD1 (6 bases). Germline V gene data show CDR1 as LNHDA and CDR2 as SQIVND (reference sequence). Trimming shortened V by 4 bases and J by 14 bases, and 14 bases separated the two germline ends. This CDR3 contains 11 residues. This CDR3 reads CASSTSQQGFF. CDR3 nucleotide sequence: TGTGCCAGTAGTACCTCTCAACAGGGATTCTTT. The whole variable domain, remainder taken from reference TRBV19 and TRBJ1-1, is DGGITQSPKYLFRKEGQNVTLSCEQNLNHDAMYWYRQDPGQGLRLIYYSQIVNDFQKGDIAEGYSVSREKKESFPLTVTSAQKNPTAFYLCASSTSQQGFFGQGTRLTVV.

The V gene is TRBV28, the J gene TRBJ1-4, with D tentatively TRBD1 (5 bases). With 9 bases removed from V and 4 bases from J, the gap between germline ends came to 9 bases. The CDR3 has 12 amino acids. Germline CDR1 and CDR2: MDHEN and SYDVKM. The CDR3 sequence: CASKQDNEKLFF. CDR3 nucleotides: TGTGCCAGTAAACAGGATAATGAAAAACTGTTTTTT.

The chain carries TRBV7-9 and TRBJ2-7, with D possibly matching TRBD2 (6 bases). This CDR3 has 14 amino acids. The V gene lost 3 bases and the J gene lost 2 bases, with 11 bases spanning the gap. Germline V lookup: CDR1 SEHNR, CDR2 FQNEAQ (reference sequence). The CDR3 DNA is TGTGCCAGCAGCTTTTCTAGCGCCCCCTACGAGCAGTACTTC. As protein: CASSFSSAPYEQYF.

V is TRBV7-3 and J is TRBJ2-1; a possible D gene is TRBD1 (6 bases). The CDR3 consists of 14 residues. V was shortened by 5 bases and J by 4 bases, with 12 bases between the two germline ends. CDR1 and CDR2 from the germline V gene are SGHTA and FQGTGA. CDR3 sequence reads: CASSPGHSYNEQFF. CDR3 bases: TGTGCCAGCAGCCCGGGACACTCTTACAATGAGCAGTTCTTC.

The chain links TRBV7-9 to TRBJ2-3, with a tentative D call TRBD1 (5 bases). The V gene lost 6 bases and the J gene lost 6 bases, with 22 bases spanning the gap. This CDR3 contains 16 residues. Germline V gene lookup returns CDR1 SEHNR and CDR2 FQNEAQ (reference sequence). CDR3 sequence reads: CASRPLGQGSSDTQYF. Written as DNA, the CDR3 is TGTGCCAGCAGGCCTCTCGGGCAGGGAAGCTCGGATACGCAGTATTTT. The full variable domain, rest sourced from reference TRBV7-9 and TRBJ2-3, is DTGVSQNPRHKITKRGQNVTFRCDPISEHNRLYWYRQTLGQGPEFLTYFQNEAQLEKSRLLSDRFSAERPKGSFSTLEIQRTEQGDSAMYLCASRPLGQGSSDTQYFGPGTRLTVL.

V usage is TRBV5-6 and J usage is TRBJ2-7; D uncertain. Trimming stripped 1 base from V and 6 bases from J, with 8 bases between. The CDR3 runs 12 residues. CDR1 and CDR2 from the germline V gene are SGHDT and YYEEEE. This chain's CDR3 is CASSLRFLEQYF. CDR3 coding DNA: TGTGCCAGCAGCTTGCGGTTTCTCGAGCAGTACTTC.

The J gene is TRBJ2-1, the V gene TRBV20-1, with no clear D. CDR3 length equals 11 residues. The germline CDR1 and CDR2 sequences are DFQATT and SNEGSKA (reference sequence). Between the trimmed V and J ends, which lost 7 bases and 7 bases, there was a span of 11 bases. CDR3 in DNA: TGCAGTGGGCGTCCAGGAAATGAGCAGTTCTTC. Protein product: CSGRPGNEQFF.

The CDR3 spells CASNGGRYTGELFF. The CDR3 bases are TGTGCCAGCAACGGCGGGAGGTACACCGGGGAGCTGTTTTTT. This chain joins TRBV2 and TRBJ2-2; 8 bases match TRBD2. With V trimmed by 7 bases and J by 3 bases, 4 bases remained unmatched. The CDR3 has 14 residues. Germline-derived CDR1 and CDR2 are SNHLY and FYNNEI.

As DNA, the CDR3 is TGTGCCAGCAGCCAAGGTCACAGTGCCTACGAGCAGTACTTC. As protein: CASSQGHSAYEQYF. This chain joins TRBV4-2 and TRBJ2-7; D not resolved. V dropped 1 base and J dropped 2 bases, with 9 bases sitting between them. Germline values: CDR1 LGHNA, CDR2 YNFKEQ. The CDR3 has 14 residues.

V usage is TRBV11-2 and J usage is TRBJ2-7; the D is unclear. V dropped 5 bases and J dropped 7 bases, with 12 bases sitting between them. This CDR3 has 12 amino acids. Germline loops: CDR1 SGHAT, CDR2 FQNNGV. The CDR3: CASSLSAGEQYF. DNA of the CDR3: TGTGCCAGCAGCCTAAGTGCCGGGGAGCAGTACTTC. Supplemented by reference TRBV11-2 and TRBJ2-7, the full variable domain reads EAGVAQSPRYKIIEKRQSVAFWCNPISGHATLYWYQQILGQGPKLLIQFQNNGVVDDSQLPKDRFSAERLKGVDSTLKIQPAKLEDSAVYLCASSLSAGEQYFGPGTRLTVT.

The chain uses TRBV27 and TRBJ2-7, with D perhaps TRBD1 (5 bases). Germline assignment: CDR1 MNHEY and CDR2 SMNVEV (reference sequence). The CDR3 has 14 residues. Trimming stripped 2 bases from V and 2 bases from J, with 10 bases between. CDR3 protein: CASSLAGAAYEQYF. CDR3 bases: TGTGCCAGCAGTTTAGCTGGGGCAGCCTACGAGCAGTACTTC.